Listed below are T cell receptor beta chains from one sample, sequenced in a study of blood T cell repertoires in COVID-19. Repertoires were generated with immunoSEQ multiplex PCR, while TCRdb's copy carries only in-frame clones and drops some. Among roughly 50,000 clones listed, about 87% were seen once. The sequenced material came from peripheral blood. The source is an elderly man with acute or convalescent COVID-19. The CDR3 runs from the conserved cysteine through the conserved F or W. The D gene is left open where the match is weak. The size of a clone is reported for some rows only, either as once, few or many, or as a class for expanded clones.

- | TRBJ1-1 | 14 | TRBV6-5 | once | CASSYSTGNTEAFF | TGTGCCAGCAGTTACTCGACAGGGAACACTGAAGCTTTCTTT
TRBD1 | TRBJ2-3 | 14 | TRBV29-1 | - | CSVAGGGSTDTQYF | TGCAGCGTTGCAGGGGGCGGTAGCACAGATACGCAGTATTTT
- | TRBJ2-2 | 14 | TRBV7-2 | - | CASSFYRVNGELFF | TGTGCCAGCAGCTTTTACAGGGTCAACGGGGAGCTGTTTTTT
TRBD2 | TRBJ2-3 | 17 | TRBV7-2 | once | CASSDGLAGVRTDTQYF | TGTGCCAGCAGCGACGGACTAGCGGGGGTCCGCACAGATACGCAGTATTTT
- | TRBJ1-1 | 13 | TRBV6-1 | - | CASSDRGLGEAFF | TGTGCCAGCAGTGATAGGGGATTGGGTGAAGCTTTCTTT
TRBD1 | TRBJ1-3 | 17 | TRBV28 | once | CASSMTAGGALGNTIYF | TGTGCCAGCAGTATGACAGCAGGGGGCGCGTTGGGAAACACCATATATTTT
TRBD1 | TRBJ1-2 | 13 | TRBV19 | - | CASTKGAEYGYTF | TGTGCCAGTACCAAGGGGGCGGAATATGGCTACACCTTC
- | TRBJ1-2 | 12 | TRBV30 | once | CAWSVYRQGYTF | TGTGCCTGGAGTGTATACAGGCAGGGCTACACCTTC
TRBD1 | TRBJ2-2 | 15 | TRBV30 | - | CAWSGAGGITGELFF | TGTGCCTGGAGTGGGGCAGGGGGCATCACCGGGGAGCTGTTTTTT
- | TRBJ1-2 | 14 | TRBV28 | - | CASSPPTESVGYTF | TGTGCCAGCAGTCCACCGACTGAGAGCGTCGGCTACACCTTC
- | TRBJ1-2 | 12 | TRBV28 | - | CASSFAYYGYTF | TGTGCCAGCAGTTTCGCGTACTATGGCTACACCTTC
TRBD1 | TRBJ1-2 | 16 | TRBV6-1 | - | CASSVSGTGRAYGYTF | TGTGCCAGCAGTGTCTCCGGGACAGGGAGGGCCTATGGCTACACCTTC
- | TRBJ1-1 | 14 | TRBV9 | - | CASSVDPGPTEAFF | TGTGCCAGCAGCGTAGATCCAGGCCCTACTGAAGCTTTCTTT
- | TRBJ2-3 | 16 | TRBV2 | - | CASSDVGQVNVDTQYF | TGTGCCAGCAGTGACGTGGGTCAGGTCAATGTAGATACGCAGTATTTT
- | TRBJ1-2 | 14 | TRBV19 | - | CASSLGGLDYGYTF | TGTGCCAGTAGTCTCGGGGGGCTGGACTATGGCTACACCTTC
- | TRBJ1-1 | 13 | TRBV30 | few | CAWSVGRNTEAFF | TGTGCCTGGAGTGTAGGGAGAAACACTGAAGCTTTCTTT
- | TRBJ1-2 | 13 | TRBV12-3/TRBV12-4 | - | CASSYRVLYGYTF | TGTGCCAGCAGTTACAGGGTTCTGTATGGCTACACCTTC
TRBD1 | TRBJ2-7 | 14 | TRBV5-1 | - | CASSEGTGGYEQYF | TGCGCCAGCAGTGAGGGGACAGGGGGCTACGAGCAGTACTTC
TRBD1 | TRBJ1-2 | 17 | TRBV24-1 | - | CATSDRTPGQGIYGYTF | TGTGCCACCAGTGATCGAACGCCGGGACAGGGAATCTATGGCTACACCTTC
- | TRBJ1-1 | 13 | TRBV10-3 | - | CAISRDMNTEAFF | TGTGCCATATCGAGAGACATGAACACTGAAGCTTTCTTT
- | TRBJ2-7 | 12 | TRBV11-2 | - | CASRVDIGEQYF | TGTGCCAGCAGGGTGGACATTGGCGAGCAGTACTTC
- | TRBJ1-2 | 15 | TRBV6-6 | - | CASSPPGQTGYGYTF | TGTGCCAGCAGTCCCCCTGGACAGACCGGCTATGGCTACACCTTC
- | TRBJ1-2 | 13 | TRBV5-1 | - | CASSRTAAKGYTF | TGCGCCAGCAGCCGCACAGCGGCTAAGGGCTACACCTTC
- | TRBJ1-2 | 13 | TRBV7-6 | - | CASSPQGNYGYTF | TGTGCCAGCAGCCCTCAGGGGAACTATGGCTACACCTTC
- | TRBJ2-7 | 13 | TRBV28 | - | CASSFGRDYEQYF | TGTGCCAGCAGTTTCGGCAGGGACTACGAGCAGTACTTC
TRBD1 | TRBJ1-6 | 14 | TRBV7-9 | - | CASRGATYNSPLHF | TGTGCCTCCAGGGGGGCAACCTATAATTCACCCCTCCACTTT
TRBD2 | TRBJ2-1 | 17 | TRBV7-3 | once | CASSLPGTSLQPGEQFF | TGTGCCAGCAGCTTACCCGGGACTAGCCTTCAGCCGGGTGAGCAGTTCTTC
TRBD1 | TRBJ1-4 | 18 | TRBV10-1 | - | CASSELNRTGGPDEKLFF | TGCGCCAGCAGTGAGCTAAACCGAACAGGGGGGCCAGACGAAAAACTGTTTTTT
- | TRBJ2-7 | 13 | TRBV19 | - | CASSNRDPYEQYF | TGTGCCAGTAGTAACAGGGACCCCTACGAGCAGTACTTC
- | TRBJ2-1 | 11 | TRBV24-1 | - | CATSGQNEQFF | TGTGCCACCAGCGGACAGAATGAGCAGTTCTTC
- | TRBJ1-1 | 10 | TRBV18 | - | CASSYLTTFF | TGTGCCAGCTCGTACCTAACGACTTTCTTT
TRBD2 | TRBJ2-5 | 16 | TRBV18 | - | CASSLGTSGSQETQYF | TGTGCCAGCTCACTAGGGACTAGCGGGAGTCAGGAGACCCAGTACTTC
- | TRBJ1-2 | 16 | TRBV5-8 | - | CASSRARTGINYGYTF | TGTGCCAGCAGCCGGGCCAGAACAGGGATTAACTATGGCTACACCTTC
TRBD1 | TRBJ1-5 | 14 | TRBV6-1 | - | CASSDSRGLQPQHF | TGTGCCAGCAGTGACAGCAGGGGGCTTCAGCCCCAGCATTTT
TRBD1 | TRBJ1-1 | 12 | TRBV29-1 | - | CSLGQGQSEAFF | TGCAGCCTTGGACAGGGTCAATCTGAAGCTTTCTTT